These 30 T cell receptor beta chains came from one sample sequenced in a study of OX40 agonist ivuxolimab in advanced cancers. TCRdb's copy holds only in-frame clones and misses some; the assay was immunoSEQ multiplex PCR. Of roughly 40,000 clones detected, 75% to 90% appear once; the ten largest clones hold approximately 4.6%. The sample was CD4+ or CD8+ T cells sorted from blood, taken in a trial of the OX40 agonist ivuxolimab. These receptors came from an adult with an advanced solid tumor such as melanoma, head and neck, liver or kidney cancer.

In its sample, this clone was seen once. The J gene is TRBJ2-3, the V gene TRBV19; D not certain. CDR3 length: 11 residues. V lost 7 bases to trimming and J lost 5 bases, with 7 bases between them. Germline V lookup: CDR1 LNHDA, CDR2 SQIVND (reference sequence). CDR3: CASKGGDTQYF. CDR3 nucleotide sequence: TGTGCCAGTAAGGGCGGAGATACGCAGTATTTT.

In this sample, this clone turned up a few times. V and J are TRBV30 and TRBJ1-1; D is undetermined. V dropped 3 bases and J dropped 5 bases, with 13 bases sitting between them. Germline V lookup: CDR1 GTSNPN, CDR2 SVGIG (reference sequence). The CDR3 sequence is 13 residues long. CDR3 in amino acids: CAWSPTSSTEAFF. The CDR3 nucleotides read TGTGCCTGGAGCCCGACATCTTCAACTGAAGCTTTCTTT.

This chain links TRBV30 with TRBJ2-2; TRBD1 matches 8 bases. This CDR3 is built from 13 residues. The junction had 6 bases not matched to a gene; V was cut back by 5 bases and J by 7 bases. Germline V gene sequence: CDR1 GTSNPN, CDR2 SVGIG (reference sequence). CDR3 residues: CAWARQGIGELFF. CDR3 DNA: TGTGCCTGGGCCCGACAGGGGATCGGGGAGCTGTTTTTT.

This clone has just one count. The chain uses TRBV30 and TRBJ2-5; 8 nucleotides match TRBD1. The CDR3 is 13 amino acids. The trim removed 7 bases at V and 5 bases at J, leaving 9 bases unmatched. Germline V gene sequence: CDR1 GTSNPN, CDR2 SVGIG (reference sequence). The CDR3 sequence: CASSPHRGETQYF. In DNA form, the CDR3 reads TGTGCCTCCTCACCCCACAGGGGGGAGACCCAGTACTTC.

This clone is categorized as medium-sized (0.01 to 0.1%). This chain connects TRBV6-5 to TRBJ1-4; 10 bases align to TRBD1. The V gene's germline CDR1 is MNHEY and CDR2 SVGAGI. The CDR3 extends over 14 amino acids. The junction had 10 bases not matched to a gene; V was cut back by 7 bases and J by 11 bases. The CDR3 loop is CASTNNRDRGKLFF. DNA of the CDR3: TGTGCCAGCACCAACAACCGGGACAGGGGTAAACTGTTTTTT.

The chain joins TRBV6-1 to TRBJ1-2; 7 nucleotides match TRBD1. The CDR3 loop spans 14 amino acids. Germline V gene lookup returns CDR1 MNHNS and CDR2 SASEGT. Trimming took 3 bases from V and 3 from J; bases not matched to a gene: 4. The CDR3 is CASSERGLDYGYTF. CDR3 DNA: TGTGCCAGCAGTGAGAGGGGGCTAGACTATGGCTACACCTTC.

The CDR3 nucleotides are TGTGCCAGAAGGGGGGCCGCGGATAATTCACCCCTCCACTTT. Translation gives CARRGAADNSPLHF. The chain joins TRBV5-3 to TRBJ1-6; D might be TRBD1 (6 bases). TRBV5-3 is treated as an ORF (open reading frame) with a function not yet certain. The CDR3 covers 14 residues. Trimming removed 5 bases at V and 5 bases at J, with 11 bases between.

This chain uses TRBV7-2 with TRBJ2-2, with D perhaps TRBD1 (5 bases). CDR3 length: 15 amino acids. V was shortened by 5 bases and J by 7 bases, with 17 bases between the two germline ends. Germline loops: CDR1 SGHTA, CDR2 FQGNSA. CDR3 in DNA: TGTGCCAGCAGCAGGGGTGGGGTTGCGCTCGGGGAGCTGTTTTTT. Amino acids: CASSRGGVALGELFF. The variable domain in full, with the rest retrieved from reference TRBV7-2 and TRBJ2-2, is GAGVSQSPSNKVTEKGKDVELRCDPISGHTALYWYRQSLGQGLEFLIYFQGNSAPDKSGLPSDRFSAERTGGSVSTLTIQRTQQEDSAVYLCASSRGGVALGELFFGEGSRLTVL.

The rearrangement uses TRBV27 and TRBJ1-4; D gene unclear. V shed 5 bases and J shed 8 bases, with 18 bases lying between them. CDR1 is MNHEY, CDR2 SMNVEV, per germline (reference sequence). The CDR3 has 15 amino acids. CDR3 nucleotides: TGTGCCAGCAGTCCTTGGGTTAGGAGTGGCGAAAAACTGTTTTTT. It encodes CASSPWVRSGEKLFF. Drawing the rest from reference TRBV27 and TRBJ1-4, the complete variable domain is EAQVTQNPRYLITVTGKKLTVTCSQNMNHEYMSWYRQDPGLGLRQIYYSMNVEVTDKGDVPEGYKVSRKEKRNFPLILESPSPNQTSLYFCASSPWVRSGEKLFFGSGTQLSVL.

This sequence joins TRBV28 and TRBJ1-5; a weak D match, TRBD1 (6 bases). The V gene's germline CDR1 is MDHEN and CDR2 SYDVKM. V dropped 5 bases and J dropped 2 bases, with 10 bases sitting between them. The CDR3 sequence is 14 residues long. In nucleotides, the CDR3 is TGTGCCAGCAGTGGACAGATAGGCAATCAGCCCCAGCATTTT. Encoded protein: CASSGQIGNQPQHF.

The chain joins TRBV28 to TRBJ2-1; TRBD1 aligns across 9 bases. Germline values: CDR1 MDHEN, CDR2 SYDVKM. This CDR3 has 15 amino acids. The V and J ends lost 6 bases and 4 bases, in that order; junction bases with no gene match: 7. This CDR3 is CASSLGQGSYNEQFF. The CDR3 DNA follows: TGTGCCAGCAGCCTCGGACAGGGGTCATACAATGAGCAGTTCTTC. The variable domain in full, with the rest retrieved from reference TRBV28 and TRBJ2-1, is DVKVTQSSRYLVKRTGEKVFLECVQDMDHENMFWYRQDPGLGLRLIYFSYDVKMKEKGDIPEGYSVSREKKERFSLILESASTNQTSMYLCASSLGQGSYNEQFFGPGTRLTVL.

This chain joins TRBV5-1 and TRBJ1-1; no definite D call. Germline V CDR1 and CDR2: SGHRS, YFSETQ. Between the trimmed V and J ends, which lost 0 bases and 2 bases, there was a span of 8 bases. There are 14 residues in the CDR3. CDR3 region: CASSLDGLNTEAFF. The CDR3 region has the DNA TGCGCCAGCAGCTTGGACGGCCTAAACACTGAAGCTTTCTTT.

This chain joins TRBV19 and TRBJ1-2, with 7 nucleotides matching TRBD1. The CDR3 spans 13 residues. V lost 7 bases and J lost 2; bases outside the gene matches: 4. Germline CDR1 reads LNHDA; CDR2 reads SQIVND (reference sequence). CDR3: CASTRDRNYGYTF. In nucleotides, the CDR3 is TGTGCCAGTACCAGGGACAGAAACTATGGCTACACCTTC.

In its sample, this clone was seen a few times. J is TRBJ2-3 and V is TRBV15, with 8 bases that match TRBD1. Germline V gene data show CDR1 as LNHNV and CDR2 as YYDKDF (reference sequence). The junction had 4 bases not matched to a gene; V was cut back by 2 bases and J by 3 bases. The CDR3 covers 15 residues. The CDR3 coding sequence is TGTGCCACCAGCAGACGCAGACAGGGGACAGATACGCAGTATTTT. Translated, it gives CATSRRRQGTDTQYF.

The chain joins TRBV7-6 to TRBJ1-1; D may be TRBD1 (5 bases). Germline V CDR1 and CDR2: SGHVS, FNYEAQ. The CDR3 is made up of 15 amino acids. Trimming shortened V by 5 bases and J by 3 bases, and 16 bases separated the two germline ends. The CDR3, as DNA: TGTGCCAGCAGCCCCGGGACCCTGGGAGACACTGAAGCTTTCTTT. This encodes CASSPGTLGDTEAFF.

The CDR3 protein is CASSLALGVTEAFF. CDR3 sequence (DNA): TGTGCCAGCAGCTTAGCGCTCGGGGTAACTGAAGCTTTCTTT. This sequence joins TRBV7-8 and TRBJ1-1; D is unclear. The V gene's germline CDR1 is SGHVS and CDR2 FQNEAQ. The CDR3 consists of 14 residues. V was pared by 0 bases and J by 5 bases, with 10 bases between.

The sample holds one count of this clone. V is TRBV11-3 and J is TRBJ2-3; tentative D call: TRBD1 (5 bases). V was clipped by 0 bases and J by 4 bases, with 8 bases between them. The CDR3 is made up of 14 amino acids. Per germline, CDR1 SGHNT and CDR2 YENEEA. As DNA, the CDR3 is TGTGCCAGCAGCTTAGAGGGGCAGTCAGATACGCAGTATTTT. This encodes CASSLEGQSDTQYF.

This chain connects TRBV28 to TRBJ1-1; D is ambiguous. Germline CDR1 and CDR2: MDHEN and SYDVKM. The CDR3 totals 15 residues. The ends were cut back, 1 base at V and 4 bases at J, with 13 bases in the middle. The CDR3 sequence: CASSLLGPRSTEAFF. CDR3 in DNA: TGTGCCAGCAGTTTATTAGGACCGAGGAGCACTGAAGCTTTCTTT.

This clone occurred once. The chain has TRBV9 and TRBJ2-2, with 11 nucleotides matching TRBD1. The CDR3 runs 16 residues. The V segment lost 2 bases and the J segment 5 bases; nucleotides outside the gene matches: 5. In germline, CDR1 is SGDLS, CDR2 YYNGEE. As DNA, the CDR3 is TGTGCCAGCAGCGTCCTGGGACAGGGGGAAACCGGGGAGCTGTTTTTT. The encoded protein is CASSVLGQGETGELFF.

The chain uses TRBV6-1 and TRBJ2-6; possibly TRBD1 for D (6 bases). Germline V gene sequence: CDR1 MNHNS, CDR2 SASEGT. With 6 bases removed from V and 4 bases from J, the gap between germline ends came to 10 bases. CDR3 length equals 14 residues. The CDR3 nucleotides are TGTGCCAGCAGACAGGGTTCCGGGGCCAACGTCCTGACTTTC. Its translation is CASRQGSGANVLTF.

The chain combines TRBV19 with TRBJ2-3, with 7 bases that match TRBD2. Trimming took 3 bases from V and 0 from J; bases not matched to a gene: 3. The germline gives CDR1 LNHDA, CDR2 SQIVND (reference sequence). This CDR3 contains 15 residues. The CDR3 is CASSMGLTSTDTQYF. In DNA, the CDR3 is TGTGCCAGTAGTATGGGACTAACTAGCACAGATACGCAGTATTTT.

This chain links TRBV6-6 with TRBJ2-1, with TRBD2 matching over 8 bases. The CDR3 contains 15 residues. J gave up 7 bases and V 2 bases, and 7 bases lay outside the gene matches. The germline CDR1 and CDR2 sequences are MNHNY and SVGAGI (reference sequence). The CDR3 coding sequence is TGTGCCAGCAGTTACGGTAGCGGGATGTCGAATGAGCAGTTCTTC. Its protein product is CASSYGSGMSNEQFF.

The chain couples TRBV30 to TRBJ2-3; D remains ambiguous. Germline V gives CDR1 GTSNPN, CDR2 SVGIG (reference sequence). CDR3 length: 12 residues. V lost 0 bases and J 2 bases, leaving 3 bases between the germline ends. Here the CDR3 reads CAWSVVTDTQYF. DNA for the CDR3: TGTGCCTGGAGTGTGGTCACAGATACGCAGTATTTT.

DNA for the CDR3: TGTGCCAGCAGCTTCGGTGAGAACACTGAAGCTTTCTTT. Encoded protein: CASSFGENTEAFF. The chain recombines TRBV7-9 with TRBJ1-1; D gene ambiguous. The CDR3 length is 13 residues. Trimming pared 3 bases from V and 1 base from J, leaving 6 bases between. Germline V gene data show CDR1 as SEHNR and CDR2 as FQNEAQ (reference sequence).

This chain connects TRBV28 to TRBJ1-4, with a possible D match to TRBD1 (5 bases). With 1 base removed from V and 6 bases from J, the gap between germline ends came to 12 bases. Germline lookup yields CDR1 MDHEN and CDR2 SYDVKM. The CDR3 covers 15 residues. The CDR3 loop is CASSLYFGTYEKLFF. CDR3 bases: TGTGCCAGCAGTTTATACTTCGGGACTTATGAAAAACTGTTTTTT.

The CDR3 reads CASSLGSASQETQYF. DNA of the CDR3: TGTGCCAGCAGCTTAGGGTCCGCTAGCCAAGAGACCCAGTACTTC. V usage is TRBV11-3 and J usage is TRBJ2-5; D not resolved. Germline CDR1 reads SGHNT; CDR2 reads YENEEA. V gave up 1 base and J gave up 1 base, with 10 bases separating them. CDR3 length: 15 residues.

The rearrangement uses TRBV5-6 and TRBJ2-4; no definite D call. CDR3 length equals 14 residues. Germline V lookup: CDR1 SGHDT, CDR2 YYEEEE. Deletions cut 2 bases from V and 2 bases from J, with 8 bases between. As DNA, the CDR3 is TGTGCCAGCAGCTTTGGGTTGACCAAAAACATTCAGTACTTC. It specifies CASSFGLTKNIQYF.

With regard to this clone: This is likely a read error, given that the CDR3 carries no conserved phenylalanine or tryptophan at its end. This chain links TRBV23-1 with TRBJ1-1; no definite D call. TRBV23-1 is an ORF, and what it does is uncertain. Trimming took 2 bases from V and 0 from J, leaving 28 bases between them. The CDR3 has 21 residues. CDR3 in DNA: TGCGCCAGCAGTCAACCTAATGGGAAGACACGCTACCTCGGGATGAACACTGAAGCTTTCCTT. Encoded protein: CASSQPNGKTRYLGMNTEAFL.

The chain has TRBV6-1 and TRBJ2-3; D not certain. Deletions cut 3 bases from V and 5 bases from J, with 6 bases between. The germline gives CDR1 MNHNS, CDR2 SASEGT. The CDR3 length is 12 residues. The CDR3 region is CASSEGIDTQYF. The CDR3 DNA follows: TGTGCCAGCAGTGAGGGTATAGATACGCAGTATTTT.

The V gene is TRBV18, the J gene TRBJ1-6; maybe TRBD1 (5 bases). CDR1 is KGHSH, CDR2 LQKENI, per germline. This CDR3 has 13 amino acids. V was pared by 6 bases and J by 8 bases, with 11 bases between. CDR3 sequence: CASSGGIDSPLHF. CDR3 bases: TGTGCCAGCTCCGGGGGTATCGATTCACCCCTCCACTTT.